The rows below give T cell receptor beta chains drawn from one sample of a study of identical twins. TCRdb re-derived calls from the 5' RACE reads in MiXCR, one entry per CDR3 protein. The sample shows about 240,000 distinct CDR3 sequences, 10% of them seen only once. The specimen sequenced was memory T cells sorted from blood. These receptors were obtained from a man aged 45 to 65 in good health. Each CDR3 is given with its conserved first and last residue.

>TRBV20-1|TRBJ2-5
CSATGALLETQYF
>TRBV7-2|TRBJ1-2
CASTGSINYGYTF
>TRBV6-1|TRBJ2-7
CASSEGGLASEQYF
>TRBV4-3|TRBJ1-2
CASSRGGRDNYGYTF
>TRBV5-1|TRBJ2-7
CASSVRWTASYEQYF
>TRBV28|TRBJ2-5
CASNLGKETQYF
>TRBV7-9|TRBJ1-1
CASSSQGGTEAFF
>TRBV30|TRBJ1-6
CAWSVQGGGSPLHF
>TRBV6-1|TRBJ2-3
CASSEHLAGGGDTQYF
>TRBV29-1|TRBJ1-1
CSVATGPGTEAFF
>TRBV6-2/TRBV6-3|TRBJ1-5
CASSSRTGFQPQHF
>TRBV4-2|TRBJ2-3
CASSRSGPGLATDTQYF
>TRBV6-1|TRBJ2-2
CASSEGSGVVTGELFF
>TRBV15|TRBJ2-1
CATRTDRVLYNEQFF
>TRBV15|TRBJ2-7
CATSRLPGRLQANEQYF
>TRBV5-4|TRBJ2-1
CASSLEARGSSYNEQFF
>TRBV20-1|TRBJ2-7
CSARTSGTLAYEQYF
>TRBV5-1|TRBJ2-2
CASRPTGGNTGELFF
>TRBV7-2|TRBJ2-5
CASSLDQRGGAHIF
>TRBV6-1|TRBJ2-1
CASGRGGSGLNEQFF
>TRBV6-1|TRBJ1-5
CASKGYGQGARSNQPQHF
>TRBV19|TRBJ2-7
CASHGVEQYF
>TRBV27|TRBJ2-1
CASGADSVSYNEQFF
>TRBV28|TRBJ2-7
CASSSPQYEQYF
>TRBV5-1|TRBJ1-1
CASSPTGAEGTEAFF
>TRBV11-2|TRBJ2-4
CASSSHDQNIQYF
>TRBV10-3|TRBJ2-3
CAIREVAGTTDTQYF
>TRBV25-1|TRBJ1-1
CASKNPGTGAFF
>TRBV28|TRBJ1-5
CASRFRDRGGNQPQHF
>TRBV18|TRBJ1-1
CASSPEQRIMAFF
>TRBV20-1|TRBJ2-7
CSASRTGGGRGYEQYF
>TRBV4-2|TRBJ2-1
CASSKELRLAGGNEQFF
>TRBV6-2/TRBV6-3|TRBJ1-6
CASTIRDVNNSPLHF
>TRBV11-2|TRBJ1-2
CASSPGQGAEVYGYTF
>TRBV6-1|TRBJ1-3
CASSADSGNTIYF
>TRBV5-1|TRBJ2-2
CASSKGLAGELFF
>TRBV5-1|TRBJ2-1
CASSFAPLAGDYNEQFF
>TRBV6-2/TRBV6-3|TRBJ2-5
CASSYEVGETQYF
>TRBV7-2|TRBJ2-7
CASSLRGPSEQYF
>TRBV28|TRBJ1-4
CASSLVGTATNEKLFF
>TRBV12-3/TRBV12-4|TRBJ1-5
CASSRQGVIRQPQHF
>TRBV5-1|TRBJ2-7
CASSLVPTVSSNEQYF
>TRBV10-3|TRBJ2-7
CAISESGFTWGEQYF
>TRBV20-1|TRBJ2-3
CSADTTDTQYF
>TRBV20-1|TRBJ2-1
CSADTGGLNEQFF
>TRBV6-1|TRBJ1-4
CASGRQTTNEKLFF
>TRBV24-1|TRBJ2-1
CATSALGQGADNEQFF
>TRBV12-3/TRBV12-4|TRBJ1-1
CASSRRPADRMNTEAFF
>TRBV12-3/TRBV12-4|TRBJ1-5
CASSLSPGILHSNQPQHF
>TRBV20-1|TRBJ2-5
CSARKPGGVETQYF
>TRBV20-1|TRBJ2-5
CSARDLLSETQYF
>TRBV5-8|TRBJ2-7
CASSLFFGRAVDEQYF
>TRBV11-2|TRBJ2-1
CASSLGDRPAYNEQFF
>TRBV29-1|TRBJ1-2
CSVGAGTGNGYTF
>TRBV4-1|TRBJ2-1
CASSQDDLTGQFF